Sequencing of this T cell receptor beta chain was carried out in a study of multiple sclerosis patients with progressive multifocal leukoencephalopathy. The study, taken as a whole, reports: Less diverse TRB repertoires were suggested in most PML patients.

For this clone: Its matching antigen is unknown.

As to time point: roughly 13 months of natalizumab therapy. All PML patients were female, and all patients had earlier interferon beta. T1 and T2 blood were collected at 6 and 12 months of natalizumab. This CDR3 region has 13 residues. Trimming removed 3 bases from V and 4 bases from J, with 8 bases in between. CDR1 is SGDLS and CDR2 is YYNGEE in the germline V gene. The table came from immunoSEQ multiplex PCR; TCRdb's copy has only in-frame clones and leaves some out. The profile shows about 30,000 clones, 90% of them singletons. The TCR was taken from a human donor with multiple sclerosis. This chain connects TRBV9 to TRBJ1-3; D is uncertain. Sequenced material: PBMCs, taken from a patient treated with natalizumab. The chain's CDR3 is CASSGGTGNTIYF. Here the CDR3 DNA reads TGTGCCAGCAGCGGGGGAACGGGAAACACCATATATTTT.